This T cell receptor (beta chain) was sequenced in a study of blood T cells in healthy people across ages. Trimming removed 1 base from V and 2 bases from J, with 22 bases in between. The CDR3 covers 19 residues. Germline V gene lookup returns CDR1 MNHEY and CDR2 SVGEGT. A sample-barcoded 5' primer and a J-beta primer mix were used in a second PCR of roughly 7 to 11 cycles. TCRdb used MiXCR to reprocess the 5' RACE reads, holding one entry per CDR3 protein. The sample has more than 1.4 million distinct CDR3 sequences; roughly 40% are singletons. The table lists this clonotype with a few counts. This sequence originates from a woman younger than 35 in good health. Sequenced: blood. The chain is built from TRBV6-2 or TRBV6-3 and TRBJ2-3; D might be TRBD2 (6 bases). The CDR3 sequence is CASSYFELIRGEITDTQYF. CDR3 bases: TGTGCCAGCAGTTACTTCGAGTTAATTCGCGGGGAGATCACAGATACGCAGTATTTT.